What follows is one T cell receptor beta chain and its context. This entry belongs to a study of T cell changes during pregnancy in multiple sclerosis. Libraries were prepared by immunoSEQ multiplex PCR; TCRdb keeps only in-frame clonotypes and omits some of them. The sample lists under 55,000 clones, around 92% occurring once. There are 15 residues in the CDR3. Germline V lookup: CDR1 SNHLY, CDR2 FYNNEI. With 2 bases removed from V and 5 bases from J, the gap between germline ends came to 12 bases. Sequencing was performed on CD4+ T cells from peripheral blood mononuclear cells, taken in the third trimester of pregnancy. The chain employs TRBV2 and TRBJ2-2, with TRBD1 as a possible D gene (6 bases). The TCR originated in a female donor with multiple sclerosis, enrolled in a pregnancy study. The CDR3 loop reads CASSERDIETGELFF. The CDR3 nucleotides are TGTGCCAGCAGTGAACGGGACATTGAGACCGGGGAGCTGTTTTTT.